Here is one TCR beta chain with its context. CDR3 length: 12 residues. Germline values: CDR1 SGHTS, CDR2 YDEGEE. V was cut by 3 bases and J by 9 bases, with 10 bases left in between. These data are taken from a study of Graves' ophthalmopathy and Graves' hyperthyroidism. For repertoire sequencing, the TCR beta CDR3 regions were amplified from RNA transcripts. RT-PCR with HTBI primers came first, then second-round multiplex PCR. Each CDR3 protein gets one entry after TCRdb re-called the multiplex PCR reads with MiXCR. Among hundreds of thousands of distinct CDR3 sequences listed, over 40% were seen once.

This receptor was obtained from an adult man with Graves' ophthalmopathy. The sequenced sample consisted of peripheral blood. The gene calls are TRBV5-8 and TRBJ1-3; D unresolved. CDR3 in DNA: TGTGCCAGCAGCTACGAGGTGGGCACCATATATTTT. Its translation is CASSYEVGTIYF.